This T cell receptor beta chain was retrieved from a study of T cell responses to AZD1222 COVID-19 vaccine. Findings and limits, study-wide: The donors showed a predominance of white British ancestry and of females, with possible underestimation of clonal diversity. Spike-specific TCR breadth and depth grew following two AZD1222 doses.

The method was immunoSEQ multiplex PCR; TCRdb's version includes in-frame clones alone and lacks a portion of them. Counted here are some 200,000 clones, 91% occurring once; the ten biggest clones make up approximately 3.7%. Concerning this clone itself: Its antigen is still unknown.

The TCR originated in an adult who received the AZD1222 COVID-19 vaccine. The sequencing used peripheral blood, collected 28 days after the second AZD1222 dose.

For the CDR3, the DNA is TGTGCCTGGACCGAGGCAATTTATACCTACGAGCAGTACTTC. Its protein product is CAWTEAIYTYEQYF. The rearrangement links TRBV30 to TRBJ2-7, with D hard to call. Germline-derived CDR1 and CDR2 are GTSNPN and SVGIG (reference sequence). The CDR3 sequence is 14 residues long. Trimming removed 4 bases from V and 2 bases from J, with 15 bases in between. The full variable domain, completed using reference TRBV30 and TRBJ2-7, is SQTIHQWPATLVQPVGSPLSLECTVEGTSNPNLYWYRQAAGRGLQLLFYSVGIGQISSEVPQNLSASRPQDRQFILSSKKLLLSDSGFYLCAWTEAIYTYEQYFGPGTRLTVT.